This T cell receptor beta chain was captured in a study of beta chain features in type 1 diabetes. One heparinised draw, averaging about 110 mL, was taken per donor. The authors sorted CD4+ naive, central memory, regulatory and stem cell-like memory cells via CD45RO/CCR7/CD25/CD127/CD95/CD27. Study results and limitations: Type 1 diabetes patients had TCRB CDR3s that were shorter (moderately but significantly so) in all four CD4+ subsets. The study found fewer insertions and more deletions at VDJ junctions in type 1 diabetes patients.

A remark on this clone: Its specificity is not known.

Germline CDR1 is LGHNA and CDR2 is YSLEER. This CDR3 has 15 residues. Every isolated RNA sample was fully reverse transcribed, so sequencing captured expressed TCRB transcripts. Using immunoSEQ multiplex PCR, the repertoire was profiled, and TCRdb retains in-frame clones only, with some absent. The data contain approximately 150,000 clones, about 9.4% of them singletons. J is TRBJ2-5 and V is TRBV4-3, with TRBD1 matching over 9 bases. TRBJ2-7 explains the end of the DNA better; the J call may be wrong. The sequenced sample was naive CD4+ T cells from blood. This sequence originates from a man between 18 and 35 years old in good health. The chain's CDR3 is CASSLTGTGFYEQYF. CDR3 nucleotide sequence: TGCGCCAGCAGCCTCACCGGGACAGGGTTCTACGAGCAGTACTTC.